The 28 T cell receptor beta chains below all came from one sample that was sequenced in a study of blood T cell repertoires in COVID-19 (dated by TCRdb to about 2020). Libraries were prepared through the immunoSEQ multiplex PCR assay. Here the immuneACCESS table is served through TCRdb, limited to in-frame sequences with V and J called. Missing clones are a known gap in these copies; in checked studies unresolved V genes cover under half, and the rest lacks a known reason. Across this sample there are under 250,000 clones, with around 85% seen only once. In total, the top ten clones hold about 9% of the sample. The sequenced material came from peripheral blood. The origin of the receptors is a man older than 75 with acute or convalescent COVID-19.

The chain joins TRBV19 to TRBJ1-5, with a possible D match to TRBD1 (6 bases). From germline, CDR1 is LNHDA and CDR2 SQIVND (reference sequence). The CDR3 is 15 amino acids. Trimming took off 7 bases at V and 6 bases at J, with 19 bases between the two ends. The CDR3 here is CASIPRGPLGQPQHF. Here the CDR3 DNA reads TGTGCCAGTATCCCCAGGGGCCCACTTGGTCAGCCCCAGCATTTT.

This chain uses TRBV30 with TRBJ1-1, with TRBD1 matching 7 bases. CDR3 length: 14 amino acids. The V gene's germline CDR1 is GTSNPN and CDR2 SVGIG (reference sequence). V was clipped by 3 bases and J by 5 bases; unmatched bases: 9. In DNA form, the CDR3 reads TGTGCCTGGAGAAGAGCCGGGACAGCAACTGAAGCTTTCTTT. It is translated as CAWRRAGTATEAFF.

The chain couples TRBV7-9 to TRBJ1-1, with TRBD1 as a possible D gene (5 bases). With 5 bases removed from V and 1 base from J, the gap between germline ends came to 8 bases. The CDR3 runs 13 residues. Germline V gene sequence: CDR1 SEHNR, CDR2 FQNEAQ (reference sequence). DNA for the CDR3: TGTGCCAGCAGCACCCAGGGGAACACTGAAGCTTTCTTT. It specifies CASSTQGNTEAFF.

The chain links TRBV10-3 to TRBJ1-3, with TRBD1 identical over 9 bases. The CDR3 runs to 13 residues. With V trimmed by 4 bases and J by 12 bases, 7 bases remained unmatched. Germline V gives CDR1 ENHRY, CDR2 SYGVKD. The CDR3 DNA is TGTGCCATCAGTGGGACAGGGGCCCCTTACATATATTTT. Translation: CAISGTGAPYIYF.

The CDR3 bases are TGTGCCAGCAGCCCGGCGGGACTCCTAGACAATGAGCAGTTCTTC. Protein sequence: CASSPAGLLDNEQFF. The V call is TRBV5-5, the J call TRBJ2-1, with D possibly being TRBD2 (6 bases). Trimming pared 4 bases from V and 5 bases from J, leaving 16 bases between. The length of the CDR3 is 15 residues. Germline V gene sequence: CDR1 SGHKS, CDR2 YYEKEE (reference sequence).

The CDR3 protein is CASSYTGAGNTIYF. CDR3 DNA: TGTGCCAGCAGCTACACAGGGGCGGGAAACACCATATATTTT. The V and J genes are TRBV7-9 and TRBJ1-3, with TRBD1 matching 7 bases. This CDR3 has 14 amino acids. CDR1 is SEHNR, CDR2 FQNEAQ, per germline (reference sequence). With 4 bases clipped from V and 4 bases from J, the junction kept 4 bases outside the gene matches. Together with reference TRBV7-9 and TRBJ1-3, the CDR3 gives the full variable domain: DTGVSQNPRHKITKRGQNVTFRCDPISEHNRLYWYRQTLGQGPEFLTYFQNEAQLEKSRLLSDRFSAERPKGSFSTLEIQRTEQGDSAMYLCASSYTGAGNTIYFGEGSWLTVV.

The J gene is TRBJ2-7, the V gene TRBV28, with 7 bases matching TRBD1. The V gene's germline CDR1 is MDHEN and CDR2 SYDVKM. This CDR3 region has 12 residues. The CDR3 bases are TGTGCAGTTAGGGGGCGGCTCTACGAGCAGTACTTC. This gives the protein CAVRGRLYEQYF.

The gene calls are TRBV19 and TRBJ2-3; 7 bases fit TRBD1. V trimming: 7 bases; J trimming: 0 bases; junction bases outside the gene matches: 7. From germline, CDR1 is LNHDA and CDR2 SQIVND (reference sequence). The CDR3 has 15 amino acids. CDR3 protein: CASKNRGPSTDTQYF. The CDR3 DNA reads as TGTGCCAGTAAAAACAGGGGTCCTAGCACAGATACGCAGTATTTT.

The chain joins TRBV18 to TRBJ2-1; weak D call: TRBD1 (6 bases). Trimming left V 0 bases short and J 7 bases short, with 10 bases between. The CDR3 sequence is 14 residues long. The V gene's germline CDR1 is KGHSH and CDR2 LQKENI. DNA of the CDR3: TGTGCCAGCTCACCACCCGACAGGCAGAATGAGCAGTTCTTC. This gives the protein CASSPPDRQNEQFF.

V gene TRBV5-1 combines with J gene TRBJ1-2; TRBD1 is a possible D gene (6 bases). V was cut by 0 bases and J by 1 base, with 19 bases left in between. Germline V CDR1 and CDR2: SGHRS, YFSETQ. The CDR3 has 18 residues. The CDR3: CASSLEGPGQTINYGYTF. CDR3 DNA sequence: TGCGCCAGCAGCTTGGAGGGGCCCGGACAGACTATTAACTATGGCTACACCTTC.

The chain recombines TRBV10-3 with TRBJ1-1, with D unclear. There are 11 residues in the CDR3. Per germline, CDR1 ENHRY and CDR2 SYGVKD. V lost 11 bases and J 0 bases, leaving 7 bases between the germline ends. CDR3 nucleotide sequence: TGTGCCGGCGGAATGAACACTGAAGCTTTCTTT. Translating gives CAGGMNTEAFF.

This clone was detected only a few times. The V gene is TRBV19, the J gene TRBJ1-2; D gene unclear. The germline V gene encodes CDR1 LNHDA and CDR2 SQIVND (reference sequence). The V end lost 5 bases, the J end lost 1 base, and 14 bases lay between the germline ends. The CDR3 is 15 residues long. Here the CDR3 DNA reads TGTGCCAGTAGTCCCACCTGGGCTATTAACTATGGCTACACCTTC. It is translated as CASSPTWAINYGYTF.

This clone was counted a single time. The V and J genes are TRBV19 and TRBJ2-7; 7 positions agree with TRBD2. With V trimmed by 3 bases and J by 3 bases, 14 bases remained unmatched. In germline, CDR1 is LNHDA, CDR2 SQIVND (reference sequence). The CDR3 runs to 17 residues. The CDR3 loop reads CASSIRLAVLNFYEQYF. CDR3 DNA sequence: TGTGCCAGTAGTATCCGGCTAGCGGTCCTAAATTTCTACGAGCAGTACTTC.

The CDR3 nucleotides read TGTGCCAGCAGCAATAGCGGGAGCATGTGGAATGAGCAGTTCTTC. Translated: CASSNSGSMWNEQFF. V and J are TRBV7-9 and TRBJ2-1, with 9 bases aligning to TRBD2. Per the germline V gene, CDR1 is SEHNR and CDR2 is FQNEAQ (reference sequence). Germline trimming cut 5 bases from V and 7 bases from J; bases unmatched to any gene: 9. CDR3 length: 15 residues.

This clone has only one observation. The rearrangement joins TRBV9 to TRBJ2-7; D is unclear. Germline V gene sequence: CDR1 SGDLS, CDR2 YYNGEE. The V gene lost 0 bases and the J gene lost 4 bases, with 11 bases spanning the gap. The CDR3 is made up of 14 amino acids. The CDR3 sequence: CASSVAGQNYEQYF. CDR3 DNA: TGTGCCAGCAGCGTAGCAGGTCAAAATTACGAGCAGTACTTC.

The CDR3 DNA reads TGTGCCACCCAGCCCCGGGACAGCAACACCGGGGAGCTGTTTTTT. It translates to CATQPRDSNTGELFF. The chain has TRBV24-1 and TRBJ2-2; TRBD1 aligns across 7 bases. The V gene end was trimmed by 9 bases and the J gene end by 2 bases; junction bases not matched to a gene: 8. The CDR3 has 15 residues. Per the germline V gene, CDR1 is KGHDR and CDR2 is SFDVKD.

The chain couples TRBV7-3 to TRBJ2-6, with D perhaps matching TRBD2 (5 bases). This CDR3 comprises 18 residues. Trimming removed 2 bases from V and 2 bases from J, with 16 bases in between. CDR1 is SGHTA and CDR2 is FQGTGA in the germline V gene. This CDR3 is CASSLGGLNPTGANVLTF. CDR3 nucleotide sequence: TGTGCCAGCAGCTTAGGCGGACTCAACCCCACTGGGGCCAACGTCCTGACTTTC.

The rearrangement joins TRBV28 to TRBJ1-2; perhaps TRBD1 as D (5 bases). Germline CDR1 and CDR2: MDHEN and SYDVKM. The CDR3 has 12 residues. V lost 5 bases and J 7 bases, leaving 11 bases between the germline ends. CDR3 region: CASSPTVGGYTF. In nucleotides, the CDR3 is TGTGCCAGCAGTCCGACAGTGGGTGGCTACACCTTC.

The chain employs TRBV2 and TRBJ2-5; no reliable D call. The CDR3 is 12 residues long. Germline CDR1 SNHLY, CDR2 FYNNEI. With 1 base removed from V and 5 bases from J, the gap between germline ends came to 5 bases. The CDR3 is CASSEGGETQYF. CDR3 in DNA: TGTGCCAGCAGTGAAGGCGGCGAGACCCAGTACTTC. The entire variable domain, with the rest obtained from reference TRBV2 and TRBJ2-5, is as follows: EPEVTQTPSHQVTQMGQEVILRCVPISNHLYFYWYRQILGQKVEFLVSFYNNEISEKSEIFDDQFSVERPDGSNFTLKIRSTKLEDSAMYFCASSEGGETQYFGPGTRLLVL.

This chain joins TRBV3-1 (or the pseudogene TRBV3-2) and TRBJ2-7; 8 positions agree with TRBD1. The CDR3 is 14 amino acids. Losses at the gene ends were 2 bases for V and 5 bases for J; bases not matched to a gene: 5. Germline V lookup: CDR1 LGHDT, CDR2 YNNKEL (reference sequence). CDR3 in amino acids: CASSQRTGTHEQYF. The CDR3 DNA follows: TGTGCCAGCAGCCAAAGGACAGGGACCCACGAGCAGTACTTC.

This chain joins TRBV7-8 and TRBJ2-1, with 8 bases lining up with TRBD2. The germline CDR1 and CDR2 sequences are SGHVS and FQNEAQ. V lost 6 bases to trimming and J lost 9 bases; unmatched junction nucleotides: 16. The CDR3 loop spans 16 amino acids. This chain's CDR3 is CASSSLDRGGQSEQFF. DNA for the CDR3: TGTGCCAGCAGTTCCCTAGATCGCGGGGGGCAGAGTGAGCAGTTCTTC.

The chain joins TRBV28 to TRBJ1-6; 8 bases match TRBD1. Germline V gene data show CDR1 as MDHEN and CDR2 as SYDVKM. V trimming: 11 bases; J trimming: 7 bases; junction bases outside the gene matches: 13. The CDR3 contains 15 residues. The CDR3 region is CAGQGIGVGNSPLHF. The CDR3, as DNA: TGTGCCGGACAGGGAATCGGTGTCGGAAATTCACCCCTCCACTTT.

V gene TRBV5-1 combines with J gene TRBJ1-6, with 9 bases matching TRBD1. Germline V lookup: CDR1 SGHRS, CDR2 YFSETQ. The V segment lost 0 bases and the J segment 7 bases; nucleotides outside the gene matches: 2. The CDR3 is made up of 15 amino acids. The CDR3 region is CASSLDRGQNSPLHF. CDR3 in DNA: TGCGCCAGCAGCTTGGACAGGGGGCAGAATTCACCCCTCCACTTT.

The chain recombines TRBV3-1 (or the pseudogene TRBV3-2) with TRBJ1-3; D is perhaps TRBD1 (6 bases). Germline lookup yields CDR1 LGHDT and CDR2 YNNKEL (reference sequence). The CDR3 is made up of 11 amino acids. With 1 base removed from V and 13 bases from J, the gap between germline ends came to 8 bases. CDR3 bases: TGTGCCAGCAGCCAAGGGGGGCAAATATATTTT. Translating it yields CASSQGGQIYF.

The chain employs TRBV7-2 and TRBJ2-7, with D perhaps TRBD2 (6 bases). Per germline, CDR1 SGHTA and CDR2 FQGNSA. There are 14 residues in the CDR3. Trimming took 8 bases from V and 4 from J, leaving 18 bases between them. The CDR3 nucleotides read TGTGCCAGCCTGGAGGGCCCGTCTCAATACGAGCAGTACTTC. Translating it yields CASLEGPSQYEQYF.

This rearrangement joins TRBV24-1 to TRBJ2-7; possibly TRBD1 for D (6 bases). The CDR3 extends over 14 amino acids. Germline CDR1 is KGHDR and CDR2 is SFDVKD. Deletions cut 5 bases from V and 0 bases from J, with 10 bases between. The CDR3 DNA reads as TGTGCCACCAGTGTGACAGGCGTCTCCTACGAGCAGTACTTC. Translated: CATSVTGVSYEQYF.

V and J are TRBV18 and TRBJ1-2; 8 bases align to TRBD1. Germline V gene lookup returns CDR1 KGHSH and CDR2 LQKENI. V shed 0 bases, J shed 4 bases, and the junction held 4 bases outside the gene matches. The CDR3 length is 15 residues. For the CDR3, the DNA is TGTGCCAGCTCACCACCGGTTACAGGGGGCTATGGCTACACCTTC. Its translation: CASSPPVTGGYGYTF.

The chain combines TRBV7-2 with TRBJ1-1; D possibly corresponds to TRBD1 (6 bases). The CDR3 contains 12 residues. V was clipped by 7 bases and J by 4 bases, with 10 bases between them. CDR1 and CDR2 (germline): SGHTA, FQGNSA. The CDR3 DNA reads TGTGCCAGCAAACAGGGTGGCACTGAAGCTTTCTTT. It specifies CASKQGGTEAFF.